This T cell receptor beta chain was profiled in a study of cytomegalovirus exposure and HLA in healthy donors. Overall study: The study's early data release held around 85 million unique TCRs from HLA-typed donors.

Donors were ostensibly healthy at sampling, although undocumented immune exposures were probable. Notes on this clone: Antigen: not known.

Study-wide results and caveats: Serostatus for CMV was the only available immune exposure information.

Germline CDR1 is ENHRY and CDR2 is SYGVKD. J lost 6 bases, V lost 3 bases, and 1 base had no gene match. This CDR3 has 13 amino acids. The PCR had 60 Vbeta and 13 Jbeta primers. Libraries were prepared by immunoSEQ multiplex PCR; TCRdb keeps only in-frame clonotypes and omits some of them. The sample table includes more than 100,000 clones. Sequencing input: PBMCs. V and J are TRBV10-3 and TRBJ2-7; TRBD2 matches at 11 bases. The sequence came from a man aged 35 to 55 in good health and CMV-seronegative. The CDR3 DNA sequence: TGTGCCATCAGTGAAACTAGCGGGGGCGAGCAGTACTTC. Protein product: CAISETSGGEQYF.